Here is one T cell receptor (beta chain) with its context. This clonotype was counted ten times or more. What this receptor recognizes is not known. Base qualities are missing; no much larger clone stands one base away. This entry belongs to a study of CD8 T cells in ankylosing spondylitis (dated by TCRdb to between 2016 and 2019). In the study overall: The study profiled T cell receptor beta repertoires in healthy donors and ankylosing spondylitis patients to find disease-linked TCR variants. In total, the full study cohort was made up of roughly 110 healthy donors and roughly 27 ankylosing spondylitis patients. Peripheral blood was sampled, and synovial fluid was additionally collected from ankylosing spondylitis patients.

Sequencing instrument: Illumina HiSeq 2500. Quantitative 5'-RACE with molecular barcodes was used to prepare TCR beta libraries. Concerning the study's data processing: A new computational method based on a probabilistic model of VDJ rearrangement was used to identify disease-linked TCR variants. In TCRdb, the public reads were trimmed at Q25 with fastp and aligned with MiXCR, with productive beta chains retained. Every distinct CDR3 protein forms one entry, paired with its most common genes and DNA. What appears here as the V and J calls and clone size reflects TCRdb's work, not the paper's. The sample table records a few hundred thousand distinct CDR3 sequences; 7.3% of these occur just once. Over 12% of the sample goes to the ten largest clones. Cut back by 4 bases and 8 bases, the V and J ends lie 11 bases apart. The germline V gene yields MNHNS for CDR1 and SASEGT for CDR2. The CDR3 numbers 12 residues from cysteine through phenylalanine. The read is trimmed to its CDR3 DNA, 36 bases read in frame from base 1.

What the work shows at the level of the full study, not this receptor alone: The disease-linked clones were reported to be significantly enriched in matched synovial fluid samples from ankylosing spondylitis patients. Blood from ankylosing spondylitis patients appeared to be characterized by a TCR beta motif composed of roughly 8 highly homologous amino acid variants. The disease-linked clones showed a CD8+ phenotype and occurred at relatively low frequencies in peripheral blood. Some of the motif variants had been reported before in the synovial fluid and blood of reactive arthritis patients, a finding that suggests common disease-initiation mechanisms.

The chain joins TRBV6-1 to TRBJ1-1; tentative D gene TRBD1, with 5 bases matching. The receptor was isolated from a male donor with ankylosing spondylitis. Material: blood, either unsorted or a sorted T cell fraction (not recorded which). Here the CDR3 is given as CASSAMTAEAFF. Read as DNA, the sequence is TGTGCCAGCAGTGCAATGACAGCCGAAGCTTTCTTT.